The 25 T cell receptor beta chains below all came from one sample that was sequenced in a study of human T cells and chemical hapten exposure. Time point: patch test 2, 6 weeks after DPC sensitization. Treatment denoted: therapeutic diphenylcyclopropenone sensitization with weekly scalp DPC. Using its own MiXCR run on the RACE reads, TCRdb lists one record per CDR3 protein. Among about 84,000 distinct CDR3 sequences, about 10% were seen once, and the ten largest hold less than 6.5%. The material was whole blood, obtained in connection with sensitization to the hapten diphenylcyclopropenone (DPC). The receptors derive from a woman in her 50s with alopecia areata. Some clones in this sample may be carry-over from other donors' samples.

The rearrangement joins TRBV7-2 to TRBJ2-5; D tentatively reads TRBD1 or TRBD2 (6 bases each). Per the germline V gene, CDR1 is SGHTA and CDR2 is FQGNSA. Trimming cost V 4 bases and J 5 bases, with 14 bases left between them. This CDR3 spans 14 amino acids. CDR3: CASSSPGAGETQYF. In DNA, the CDR3 is TGTGCCAGCAGCTCCCCAGGGGCGGGGGAGACCCAGTACTTC.

This clonotype has more than one count but fewer than ten. This chain joins TRBV7-2 and TRBJ2-1; D is unclear. The V end was cut by 5 bases, the J end by 5 bases, with 13 bases between. In germline, CDR1 is SGHTA, CDR2 FQGNSA. The CDR3 is 14 residues long. DNA of the CDR3: TGTGCCAGCAGCATACATTTCTACGACAATGAGCAGTTCTTC. Translation gives CASSIHFYDNEQFF.

This sequence joins TRBV29-1 and TRBJ1-2; D is ambiguous. V was cut by 7 bases and J by 2 bases, with 14 bases left in between. The CDR3 loop spans 13 amino acids. Per germline, CDR1 SQVTM and CDR2 ANQGSEA. CDR3 amino acids: CSARGANNYGYTF. In DNA form, the CDR3 reads TGCAGCGCTCGAGGAGCAAACAACTATGGCTACACCTTC.

The table lists this clonotype with many counts. The chain couples TRBV7-2 to TRBJ1-2; 9 nucleotides match TRBD1. Germline loops: CDR1 SGHTA, CDR2 FQGNSA. The V segment lost 3 bases and the J segment 4 bases; nucleotides outside the gene matches: 3. The CDR3 contains 14 residues. The CDR3 here is CASSLKTGGYGYTF. The CDR3 nucleotides are TGTGCCAGCAGCTTGAAGACAGGGGGCTATGGCTACACCTTC.

This clonotype was observed at least ten times. CDR3 sequence: CATSDLNRGQGYTF. The CDR3 DNA is TGTGCCACCAGTGATTTGAACAGGGGGCAAGGCTACACCTTC. This chain connects TRBV24-1 to TRBJ1-2; 9 bases match TRBD1. The CDR3 is 14 residues long. The V gene's germline CDR1 is KGHDR and CDR2 SFDVKD. V lost 0 bases, J lost 8 bases, and 3 bases stayed unmatched.

This clonotype was seen a handful of times. CDR3 bases: TGTGCCAGCAGCTTAGGACGGCAAGAGACCCAGTACTTC. Amino acids: CASSLGRQETQYF. The chain joins TRBV7-6 to TRBJ2-5; no reliable D call. This CDR3 has 13 amino acids. The germline V gene encodes CDR1 SGHVS and CDR2 FNYEAQ. The germline V and J ends were trimmed by 1 base and 2 bases, with 5 bases remaining between them.

The rearrangement uses TRBV11-2 and TRBJ2-6; D ambiguous. V lost 5 bases, J lost 0 bases, and 8 bases lay in between. The germline V gene encodes CDR1 SGHAT and CDR2 FQNNGV. This CDR3 has 15 residues. This CDR3 is CASSTTHSGANVLTF. The CDR3 DNA reads as TGTGCCAGCAGCACGACCCACTCTGGGGCCAACGTCCTGACTTTC.

The V call is TRBV5-5, the J call TRBJ1-2; D is unresolved. In germline, CDR1 is SGHKS, CDR2 YYEKEE (reference sequence). The CDR3 extends over 13 amino acids. Trimming removed 3 bases at V and 4 bases at J, with 10 bases between. CDR3: CASSSDGSYGYTF. Written as DNA, the CDR3 is TGTGCCAGCAGCTCGGACGGCTCCTATGGCTACACCTTC.

This clonotype was seen at least ten times. The genes are TRBV6-5 and TRBJ2-1; 10 bases are shared with TRBD2. The CDR3 totals 15 residues. V was pared by 7 bases and J by 7 bases, with 10 bases of the junction left unmatched. The V gene's germline CDR1 is MNHEY and CDR2 SVGAGI. CDR3 amino acids: CASTYLAGVSNEQFF. The DNA for the CDR3 is TGTGCCAGCACCTATCTAGCGGGAGTTAGTAATGAGCAGTTCTTC.

This clonotype was observed many times. CDR3 residues: CSARGGSSGSSTDTQYF. The CDR3 DNA follows: TGCAGTGCTAGAGGAGGGAGTAGCGGGTCTAGCACAGATACGCAGTATTTT. The chain links TRBV20-1 to TRBJ2-3, with 7 nucleotides matching TRBD2. The CDR3 covers 17 residues. V lost 1 base to trimming and J lost 0 bases; unmatched junction nucleotides: 10. Per the germline V gene, CDR1 is DFQATT and CDR2 is SNEGSKA (reference sequence).

The chain has TRBV27 and TRBJ2-2; TRBD1 might be the D (6 bases). The length of the CDR3 is 15 residues. CDR1 MNHEY and CDR2 SMNVEV come from the germline V gene (reference sequence). The V end lost 5 bases, the J end lost 0 bases, and 10 bases lay between the germline ends. CDR3 DNA: TGTGCCAGCAGTGCCAGGACAGCGAACACCGGGGAGCTGTTTTTT. Residues: CASSARTANTGELFF.

The chain employs TRBV20-1 and TRBJ2-1; D might be TRBD2 (5 bases). Per germline, CDR1 DFQATT and CDR2 SNEGSKA (reference sequence). This CDR3 comprises 12 residues. V lost 5 bases and J lost 4, with 9 bases in between. CDR3 in amino acids: CSAAGGYNEQFF. In DNA form, the CDR3 reads TGCAGTGCTGCGGGTGGGTACAATGAGCAGTTCTTC.

This clonotype appeared many times. The CDR3 DNA reads as TGTGCCAGCAGTCCCCGCGTTGGAGTCATGAACACTGAAGCTTTCTTT. Amino acids: CASSPRVGVMNTEAFF. The chain combines TRBV11-2 with TRBJ1-1; the D is unclear. The germline CDR1 and CDR2 sequences are SGHAT and FQNNGV. The CDR3 runs to 16 residues. V dropped 6 bases and J dropped 0 bases, with 17 bases sitting between them.

The sample holds many counts of this clonotype. The chain recombines TRBV4-3 with TRBJ2-3; 12 nucleotides agree with TRBD2. Germline-derived CDR1 and CDR2 are LGHNA and YSLEER. V shed 3 bases, J shed 8 bases, and the junction held 9 bases outside the gene matches. The CDR3 loop spans 16 amino acids. The CDR3 sequence is CASSHSLAGGPVTQYF. CDR3 DNA: TGCGCCAGCAGCCACAGCCTAGCGGGAGGGCCTGTTACGCAGTATTTT.

This clonotype was seen only a few times. The chain recombines TRBV20-1 with TRBJ1-1; D is unclear. The V and J ends lost 3 bases and 8 bases respectively, with 7 bases between them. Germline V gene sequence: CDR1 DFQATT, CDR2 SNEGSKA (reference sequence). The CDR3 is 10 residues long. This CDR3 is CSASLVEAFF. In DNA, the CDR3 is TGCAGTGCTAGTTTGGTGGAAGCTTTCTTT.

This clonotype was picked up a small number of times. The chain couples TRBV29-1 to TRBJ1-5, with 8 nucleotides matching TRBD1. Losses at the gene ends were 6 bases for V and 7 bases for J; bases not matched to a gene: 8. CDR1 and CDR2 from the germline V gene are SQVTM and ANQGSEA. CDR3 length equals 13 residues. In DNA form, the CDR3 reads TGCAGCGTACAGGGGGTAGAAGGACAGCCCCAGCATTTT. Translated: CSVQGVEGQPQHF.

This clonotype was observed a few times. This chain connects TRBV27 to TRBJ1-4; no definite D call. Trimming stripped 4 bases from V and 5 bases from J, with 17 bases between. Germline V gives CDR1 MNHEY, CDR2 SMNVEV (reference sequence). The CDR3 length is 16 residues. The CDR3 DNA follows: TGTGCCAGCAGTTATAACTTCCCGGTGTTAAATGAAAAACTGTTTTTT. Translation: CASSYNFPVLNEKLFF.

This clonotype was counted at least ten times. This chain uses TRBV2 with TRBJ2-3; perhaps TRBD1 as D (5 bases). Germline V CDR1 and CDR2: SNHLY, FYNNEI. The CDR3 contains 14 residues. V was shortened by 6 bases and J by 2 bases, with 12 bases between the two germline ends. The DNA of the CDR3 is TGTGCCAGCAGGCCGCAGGGTCTCACAGATACGCAGTATTTT. Its protein is CASRPQGLTDTQYF.

The chain couples TRBV23-1 to TRBJ2-3; D is unclear. TRBV23-1 is given ORF status, its function remaining uncertain. The germline V and J ends were trimmed by 2 bases and 1 base, with 10 bases remaining between them. The CDR3 contains 15 residues. CDR3 amino acids: CASSQNGHRTDTQYF. CDR3 sequence (DNA): TGCGCCAGCAGTCAAAATGGCCACCGCACAGATACGCAGTATTTT.

In this sample, this clonotype turned up many times. The chain employs TRBV28 and TRBJ2-1; maybe TRBD2 (6 bases). Germline loops: CDR1 MDHEN, CDR2 SYDVKM. The CDR3 loop spans 16 amino acids. V lost 5 bases to trimming and J lost 9 bases, with 23 bases between them. The CDR3 loop reads CASSKSRLVVSAEQFF. The CDR3 DNA sequence: TGTGCCAGCAGTAAATCGAGACTAGTGGTGTCCGCTGAGCAGTTCTTC.

The chain has TRBV27 and TRBJ1-5, with a tentative D call TRBD1 (6 bases). The germline V and J ends were trimmed by 6 bases and 6 bases, with 12 bases remaining between them. Germline CDR1 and CDR2: MNHEY and SMNVEV (reference sequence). The CDR3 runs 13 residues. The CDR3, as DNA: TGTGCCAGCAGCGCCAAGGGGGGTCAGCCCCAGCATTTT. It specifies CASSAKGGQPQHF.

The chain has TRBV20-1 and TRBJ2-5; D is tentatively TRBD1 or TRBD2 (5 bases each). CDR1 and CDR2 from the germline V gene are DFQATT and SNEGSKA (reference sequence). This CDR3 region has 14 residues. V lost 6 bases, J lost 6 bases, and 20 bases lay in between. The CDR3 DNA follows: TGCAGTGCATTCCCCCCATGGGGGTTTCAGACCCAGTACTTC. This gives the protein CSAFPPWGFQTQYF.

The rearrangement links TRBV20-1 to TRBJ2-7; TRBD1 might be the D (5 bases). Germline V gene sequence: CDR1 DFQATT, CDR2 SNEGSKA (reference sequence). Between the trimmed V and J ends, which lost 3 bases and 5 bases, there was a span of 11 bases. CDR3 length equals 12 residues. The CDR3 DNA reads as TGCAGTGCTAGTCAGGGCAGGAACGAGCAGTACTTC. Translating gives CSASQGRNEQYF.

The chain combines TRBV18 with TRBJ2-7; tentative D call: TRBD1 (6 bases). The CDR3 sequence is 13 residues long. The ends were cut back, 6 bases at V and 1 base at J, with 10 bases in the middle. Germline assignment: CDR1 KGHSH and CDR2 LQKENI. Here the CDR3 reads CASSPTGSYEQYF. The CDR3 DNA follows: TGTGCCAGCTCTCCAACAGGGTCCTACGAGCAGTACTTC.

This clonotype was picked up a small number of times. This chain joins TRBV20-1 and TRBJ2-3; 11 bases match TRBD1. V was pared by 4 bases and J by 1 base, with 7 bases of the junction left unmatched. This CDR3 spans 16 amino acids. In germline, CDR1 is DFQATT, CDR2 SNEGSKA (reference sequence). CDR3 in amino acids: CSATPPGQGGTDTQYF. Here the CDR3 DNA reads TGCAGTGCTACACCGCCGGGACAGGGGGGCACAGATACGCAGTATTTT.